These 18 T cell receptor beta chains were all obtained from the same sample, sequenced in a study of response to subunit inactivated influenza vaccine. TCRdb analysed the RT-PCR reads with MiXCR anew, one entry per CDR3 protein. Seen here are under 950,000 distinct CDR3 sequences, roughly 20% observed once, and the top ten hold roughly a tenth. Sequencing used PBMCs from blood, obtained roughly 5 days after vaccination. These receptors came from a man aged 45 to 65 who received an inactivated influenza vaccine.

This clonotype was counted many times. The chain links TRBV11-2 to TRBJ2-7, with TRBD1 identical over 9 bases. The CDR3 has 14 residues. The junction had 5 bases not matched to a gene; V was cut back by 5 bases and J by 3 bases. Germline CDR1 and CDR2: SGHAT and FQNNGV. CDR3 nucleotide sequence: TGTGCCAGCAGCCTCCGGGACAGGGTCTACGAGCAGTACTTC. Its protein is CASSLRDRVYEQYF.

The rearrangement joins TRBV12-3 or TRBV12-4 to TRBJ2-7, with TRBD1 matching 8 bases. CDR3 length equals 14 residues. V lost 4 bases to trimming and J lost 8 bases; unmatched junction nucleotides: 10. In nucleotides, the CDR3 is TGTGCCAGCAGTTCCCGACAGGGGATAATCCAGCAGTACTTC. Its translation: CASSSRQGIIQQYF.

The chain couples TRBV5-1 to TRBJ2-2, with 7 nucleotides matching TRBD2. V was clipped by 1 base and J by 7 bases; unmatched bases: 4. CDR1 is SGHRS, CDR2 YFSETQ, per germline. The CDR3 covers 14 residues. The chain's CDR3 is CASSLRLAGGELFF. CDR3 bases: TGCGCCAGCAGCTTGAGACTAGCCGGCGGGGAGCTGTTTTTT.

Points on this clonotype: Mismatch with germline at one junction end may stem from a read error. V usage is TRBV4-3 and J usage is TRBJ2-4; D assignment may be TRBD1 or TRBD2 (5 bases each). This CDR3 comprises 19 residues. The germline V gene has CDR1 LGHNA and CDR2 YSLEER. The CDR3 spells CATSQDYGDLLLAKNIQYF. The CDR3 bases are TGCGCCACCAGCCAAGATTACGGGGACCTCCTCCTAGCCAAAAACATTCAGTACTTC.

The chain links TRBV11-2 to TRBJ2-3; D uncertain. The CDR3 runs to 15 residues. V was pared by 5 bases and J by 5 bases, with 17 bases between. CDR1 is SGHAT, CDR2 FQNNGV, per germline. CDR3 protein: CASSLPVGFGDTQYF. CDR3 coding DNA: TGTGCCAGCAGCCTTCCAGTGGGTTTTGGAGATACGCAGTATTTT.

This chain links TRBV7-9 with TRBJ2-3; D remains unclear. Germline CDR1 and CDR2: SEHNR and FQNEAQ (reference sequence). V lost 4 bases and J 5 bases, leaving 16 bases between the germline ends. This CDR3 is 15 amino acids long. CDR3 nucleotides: TGTGCCAGCAGCTCCCCGTCAACAGAGAGAGATACGCAGTATTTT. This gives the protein CASSSPSTERDTQYF. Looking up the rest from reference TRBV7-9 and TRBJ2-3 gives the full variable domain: DTGVSQNPRHKITKRGQNVTFRCDPISEHNRLYWYRQTLGQGPEFLTYFQNEAQLEKSRLLSDRFSAERPKGSFSTLEIQRTEQGDSAMYLCASSSPSTERDTQYFGPGTRLTVL.

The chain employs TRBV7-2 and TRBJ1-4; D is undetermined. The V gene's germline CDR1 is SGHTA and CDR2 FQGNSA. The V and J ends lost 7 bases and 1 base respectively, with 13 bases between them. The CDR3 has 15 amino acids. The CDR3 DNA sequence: TGTGCCAGCACCCCAACGGGGATAACTAATGAAAAACTGTTTTTT. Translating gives CASTPTGITNEKLFF.

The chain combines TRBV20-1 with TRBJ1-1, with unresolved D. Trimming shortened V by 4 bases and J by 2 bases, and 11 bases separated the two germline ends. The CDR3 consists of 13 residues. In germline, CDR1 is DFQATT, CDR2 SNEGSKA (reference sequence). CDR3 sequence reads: CSAKDPGNTEAFF. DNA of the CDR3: TGCAGTGCTAAGGACCCGGGCAACACTGAAGCTTTCTTT.

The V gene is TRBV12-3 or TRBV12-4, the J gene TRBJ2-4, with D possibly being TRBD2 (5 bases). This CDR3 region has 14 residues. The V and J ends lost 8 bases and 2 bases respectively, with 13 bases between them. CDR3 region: CASGEQLTKNIQYF. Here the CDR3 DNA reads TGTGCCAGCGGGGAGCAGCTAACCAAAAACATTCAGTACTTC.

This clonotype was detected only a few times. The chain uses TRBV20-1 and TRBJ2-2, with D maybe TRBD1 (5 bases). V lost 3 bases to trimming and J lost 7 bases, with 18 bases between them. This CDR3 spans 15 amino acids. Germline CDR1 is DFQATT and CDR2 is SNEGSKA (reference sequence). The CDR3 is CSASGASSDLGELFF. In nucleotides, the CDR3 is TGCAGTGCTAGTGGGGCCTCCTCGGATCTCGGGGAGCTGTTTTTT.

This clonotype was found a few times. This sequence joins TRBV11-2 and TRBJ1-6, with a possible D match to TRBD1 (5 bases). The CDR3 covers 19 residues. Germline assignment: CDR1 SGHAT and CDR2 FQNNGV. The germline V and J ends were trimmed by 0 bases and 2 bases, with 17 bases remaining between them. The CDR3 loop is CASSLDSRDSRTYNSPLHF. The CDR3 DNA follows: TGTGCCAGCAGCTTAGATTCACGGGACTCTCGAACCTATAATTCACCCCTCCACTTT.

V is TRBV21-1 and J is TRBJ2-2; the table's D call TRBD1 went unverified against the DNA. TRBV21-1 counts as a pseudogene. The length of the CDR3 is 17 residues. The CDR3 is CASSNPLTTPTTGERFF. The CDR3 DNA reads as TGTGCCAGCAGCAACCCCCTGACAACTCCTACCACCGGGGAGCGTTTTTTT.

CDR3 DNA sequence: TGCAGTGCTAGTGTGGGGACAGAAAATGAAAAACTGTTTTTT. This codes for CSASVGTENEKLFF. This chain joins TRBV20-1 and TRBJ1-4; 7 nucleotides match TRBD1. CDR3 size: 14 residues. The junction had 6 bases not matched to a gene; V was cut back by 3 bases and J by 5 bases. The germline V gene has CDR1 DFQATT and CDR2 SNEGSKA (reference sequence).

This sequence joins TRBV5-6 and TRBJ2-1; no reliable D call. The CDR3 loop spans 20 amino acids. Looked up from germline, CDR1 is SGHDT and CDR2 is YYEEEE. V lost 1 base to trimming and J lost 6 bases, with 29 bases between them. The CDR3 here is CASSLSFFRATSSLRNEQFF. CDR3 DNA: TGTGCCAGCAGCTTGTCTTTCTTTAGGGCCACATCATCTCTGCGCAATGAGCAGTTCTTC. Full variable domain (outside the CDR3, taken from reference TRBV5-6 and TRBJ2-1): DAGVTQSPTHLIKTRGQQVTLRCSPKSGHDTVSWYQQALGQGPQFIFQYYEEEERQRGNFPDRFSGHQFPNYSSELNVNALLLGDSALYLCASSLSFFRATSSLRNEQFFGPGTRLTVL.

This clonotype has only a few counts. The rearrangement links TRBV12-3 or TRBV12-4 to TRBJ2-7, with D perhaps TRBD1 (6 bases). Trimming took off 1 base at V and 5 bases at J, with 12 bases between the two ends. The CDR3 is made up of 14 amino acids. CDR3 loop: CASSLVSGADEQYF. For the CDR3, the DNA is TGTGCCAGCAGTTTAGTGTCAGGGGCGGACGAGCAGTACTTC.

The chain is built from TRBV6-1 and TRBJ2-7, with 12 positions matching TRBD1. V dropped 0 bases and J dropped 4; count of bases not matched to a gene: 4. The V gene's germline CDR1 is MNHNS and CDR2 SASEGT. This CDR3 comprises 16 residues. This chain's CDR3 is CASSEALGQGAYEQYF. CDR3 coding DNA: TGTGCCAGCAGTGAAGCGCTGGGACAGGGGGCTTACGAGCAGTACTTC.

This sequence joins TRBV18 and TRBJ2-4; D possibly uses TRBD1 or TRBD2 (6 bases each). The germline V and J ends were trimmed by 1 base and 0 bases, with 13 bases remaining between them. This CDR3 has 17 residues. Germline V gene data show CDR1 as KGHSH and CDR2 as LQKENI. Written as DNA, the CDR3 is TGTGCCAGCTCACCACTTATCCGGGGGCAAGCCAAAAACATTCAGTACTTC. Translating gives CASSPLIRGQAKNIQYF.

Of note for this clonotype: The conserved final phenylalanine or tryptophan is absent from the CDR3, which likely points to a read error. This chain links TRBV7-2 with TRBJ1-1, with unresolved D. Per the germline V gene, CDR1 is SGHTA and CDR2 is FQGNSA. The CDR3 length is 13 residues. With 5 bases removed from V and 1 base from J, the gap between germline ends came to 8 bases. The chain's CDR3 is CASSASKNTEAFS. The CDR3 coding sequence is TGTGCCAGCAGCGCATCGAAGAACACTGAAGCTTTCTCT.